Below, 21 T cell receptor beta chains from the same sample are listed, as sequenced in a study of CD8 T cells in Susac syndrome. RNA amounts of roughly 0.5 to 1 ug underwent reverse transcription with random hexamers. A single record per CDR3 protein comes from TCRdb applying MiXCR to the immunoSEQ multiplex PCR reads. Of 200,000 to 250,000 distinct CDR3 sequences detected, approximately 95% appear once; the ten largest clones hold roughly 0.09%. Sequenced sample: CD4+ T cells from PBMCs. The origin of the receptors is a human donor with multiple sclerosis.

The chain has TRBV30 and TRBJ1-1; D remains ambiguous. The CDR3 loop spans 13 amino acids. The germline V gene encodes CDR1 GTSNPN and CDR2 SVGIG (reference sequence). The V end lost 5 bases, the J end lost 3 bases, and 13 bases lay between the germline ends. CDR3 nucleotides: TGTGCCTGGTCGGGGTTTGGGTACACTGAAGCTTTCTTT. It translates to CAWSGFGYTEAFF. The entire variable domain, with the rest obtained from reference TRBV30 and TRBJ1-1, is as follows: SQTIHQWPATLVQPVGSPLSLECTVEGTSNPNLYWYRQAAGRGLQLLFYSVGIGQISSEVPQNLSASRPQDRQFILSSKKLLLSDSGFYLCAWSGFGYTEAFFGQGTRLTVV.

V gene TRBV25-1 combines with J gene TRBJ1-5, with D possibly being TRBD1 (6 bases). CDR1 MGHDK and CDR2 SYGVNS come from the germline V gene. The CDR3 spans 14 residues. Trimming stripped 6 bases from V and 4 bases from J, with 13 bases between. CDR3 sequence: CASSDWGQNQPQHF. CDR3 in DNA: TGTGCCAGCAGCGATTGGGGACAAAATCAGCCCCAGCATTTT.

The chain carries TRBV20-1 and TRBJ1-5; possible D gene TRBD1, 5 bases. The germline V gene encodes CDR1 DFQATT and CDR2 SNEGSKA (reference sequence). The V end was cut by 3 bases, the J end by 2 bases, with 11 bases between. The CDR3 has 14 amino acids. CDR3 DNA: TGCAGTGCTAGTGGCGGAGGGGGCAATCAGCCCCAGCATTTT. Translated, it gives CSASGGGGNQPQHF.

This clonotype appeared a few times. The chain carries TRBV5-1 and TRBJ2-3; D ambiguous. The germline CDR1 and CDR2 sequences are SGHRS and YFSETQ. V was cut by 0 bases and J by 2 bases, with 4 bases left in between. The CDR3 sequence is 13 residues long. The CDR3 DNA reads as TGCGCCAGCAGCTTGGTCCCCACAGATACGCAGTATTTT. Its protein product is CASSLVPTDTQYF.

The chain combines TRBV28 with TRBJ1-3; 7 positions match TRBD1. J lost 3 bases, V lost 6 bases, and 5 bases had no gene match. The germline CDR1 and CDR2 sequences are MDHEN and SYDVKM. The CDR3 spans 14 residues. The CDR3 reads CASRPDRVGNTIYF. CDR3 DNA sequence: TGTGCCAGCAGACCCGACAGGGTTGGAAACACCATATATTTT.

This chain uses TRBV18 with TRBJ2-7; the D is unclear. Germline CDR1 and CDR2: KGHSH and LQKENI. This CDR3 region has 15 residues. V was pared by 2 bases and J by 5 bases, with 16 bases between. The CDR3 DNA reads as TGTGCCAGCTCACCATCGATGGCTACATGGAACGAGCAGTACTTC. It encodes CASSPSMATWNEQYF.

The rearrangement links TRBV7-2 to TRBJ2-5; the D is unclear. This CDR3 is built from 13 residues. Germline V lookup: CDR1 SGHTA, CDR2 FQGNSA. Trimming left V 1 base short and J 2 bases short, with 5 bases between. CDR3 in amino acids: CASSLGYQETQYF. In DNA, the CDR3 is TGTGCCAGCAGCTTAGGGTATCAAGAGACCCAGTACTTC. Combining the CDR3 with reference TRBV7-2 and TRBJ2-5 gives the whole variable domain GAGVSQSPSNKVTEKGKDVELRCDPISGHTALYWYRQSLGQGLEFLIYFQGNSAPDKSGLPSDRFSAERTGGSVSTLTIQRTQQEDSAVYLCASSLGYQETQYFGPGTRLLVL.

This chain uses TRBV3-1 with TRBJ2-1; 13 nucleotides match TRBD2. This CDR3 has 14 amino acids. V trimming: 5 bases; J trimming: 10 bases; junction bases outside the gene matches: 5. Germline V gives CDR1 LGHDT, CDR2 YNNKEL (reference sequence). The CDR3 DNA reads TGTGCCAGCAGCAGGGGACTAGCGGGGCAAGAGCAGTTCTTC. Protein product: CASSRGLAGQEQFF.

The chain has TRBV2 and TRBJ1-5; unclear D gene. Germline V gene lookup returns CDR1 SNHLY and CDR2 FYNNEI. The CDR3 sequence is 14 residues long. V was cut by 7 bases and J by 7 bases, with 17 bases left in between. The CDR3 region has the DNA TGTGCCAGCACCACCGGGAGGGATGACCAGCCCCAGCATTTT. Its protein is CASTTGRDDQPQHF.

The CDR3 DNA is TGCGCCAGCAGCCAAGGTGGACTATCTAAGGGGTCCAATGAGCAGTTCTTC. It is translated as CASSQGGLSKGSNEQFF. This sequence joins TRBV4-1 and TRBJ2-1, with D maybe TRBD2 (6 bases). Trimming stripped 1 base from V and 6 bases from J, with 19 bases between. This CDR3 has 17 amino acids. Germline CDR1 MGHRA, CDR2 YSYEKL.

The chain joins TRBV12-3 or TRBV12-4 to TRBJ1-5, with D possibly TRBD1 on 6 matching bases. V gave up 6 bases and J gave up 7 bases, with 19 bases separating them. CDR3 length: 15 amino acids. CDR3 in amino acids: CASRPTGTPNQPQHF. The CDR3 DNA follows: TGTGCCAGCAGGCCCACAGGGACCCCTAACCAGCCCCAGCATTTT.

The count of this clonotype is one. The chain joins TRBV19 to TRBJ1-5, with D possibly being TRBD1 (5 bases). The germline CDR1 and CDR2 sequences are LNHDA and SQIVND (reference sequence). The CDR3 has 15 residues. Trimming took 5 bases from V and 4 from J, leaving 15 bases between them. CDR3 region: CASSAPGSRNQPQHF. In DNA, the CDR3 is TGTGCCAGTAGTGCCCCAGGGAGCCGTAATCAGCCCCAGCATTTT.

This chain joins TRBV18 and TRBJ1-5; D not resolved. Germline V gives CDR1 KGHSH, CDR2 LQKENI. Trimming cost V 6 bases and J 0 bases, with 12 bases left between them. The length of the CDR3 is 15 residues. The CDR3 sequence is CASSPGIYSNQPQHF. The CDR3 DNA is TGTGCCAGCTCTCCCGGGATATATAGCAATCAGCCCCAGCATTTT.

The rearrangement joins TRBV12-3 or TRBV12-4 to TRBJ2-1; D call uncertain. The CDR3 sequence is 13 residues long. V was clipped by 3 bases and J by 6 bases, with 9 bases between them. CDR3 in DNA: TGTGCCAGCAGTTTTGTGGGATTCAATGAGCAGTTCTTC. It encodes CASSFVGFNEQFF.

The chain has TRBV15 and TRBJ2-7; TRBD1 is a possible D gene (6 bases). This CDR3 spans 15 amino acids. CDR1 is LNHNV, CDR2 YYDKDF, per germline (reference sequence). Trimming left V 0 bases short and J 2 bases short, with 11 bases between. The CDR3: CATSRDVGQTYEQYF. The CDR3 DNA sequence: TGTGCCACCAGCAGAGACGTAGGACAGACCTACGAGCAGTACTTC.

The genes are TRBV4-2 and TRBJ2-5; 9 nucleotides match TRBD2. J gave up 1 base and V 1 base, and 4 bases lay outside the gene matches. Germline CDR1 is LGHNA and CDR2 is YNFKEQ. The CDR3 is made up of 16 amino acids. The CDR3 coding sequence is TGTGCCAGCAGCCAAGTTACAGCGGGGGGCCAAGAGACCCAGTACTTC. Translated, it gives CASSQVTAGGQETQYF.

The J gene is TRBJ1-5, the V gene TRBV30; D possibly corresponds to TRBD1 (5 bases). CDR1 GTSNPN and CDR2 SVGIG come from the germline V gene (reference sequence). The CDR3 contains 13 residues. Trimming shortened V by 5 bases and J by 6 bases, and 14 bases separated the two germline ends. The CDR3 region is CAWGDLSGQPQHF. CDR3 nucleotides: TGTGCCTGGGGGGACCTTTCTGGTCAGCCCCAGCATTTT. Drawing the rest from reference TRBV30 and TRBJ1-5, the complete variable domain is SQTIHQWPATLVQPVGSPLSLECTVEGTSNPNLYWYRQAAGRGLQLLFYSVGIGQISSEVPQNLSASRPQDRQFILSSKKLLLSDSGFYLCAWGDLSGQPQHFGDGTRLSIL.

The chain has TRBV20-1 and TRBJ2-3; 8 bases align to TRBD2. After removal of 6 bases from V and 2 bases from J, the junction contained 13 bases not matched to a gene. Germline V CDR1 and CDR2: DFQATT, SNEGSKA (reference sequence). The CDR3 spans 16 residues. CDR3 region: CSASPLAGVHTDTQYF. The CDR3 DNA follows: TGCAGTGCGTCGCCTCTAGCGGGCGTACACACAGATACGCAGTATTTT.

The chain links TRBV29-1 to TRBJ2-3; 10 bases align to TRBD1. V dropped 2 bases and J dropped 6; count of bases not matched to a gene: 5. Looked up from germline, CDR1 is SQVTM and CDR2 is ANQGSEA. This CDR3 spans 14 amino acids. This chain's CDR3 is CSVERQGAGDTQYF. The CDR3 nucleotides read TGCAGCGTTGAAAGACAGGGGGCAGGGGATACGCAGTATTTT.

This chain uses TRBV25-1 with TRBJ1-5, with a weak D call TRBD1 (6 bases). CDR1 and CDR2 (germline): MGHDK, SYGVNS. V was clipped by 6 bases and J by 2 bases, with 11 bases between them. This CDR3 region has 14 residues. Here the CDR3 DNA reads TGTGCCAGCAGAGCAGGGGAGGGCAATCAGCCCCAGCATTTT. It encodes CASRAGEGNQPQHF.

The chain joins TRBV3-1 to TRBJ1-2; D is uncertain. The CDR3 is 17 amino acids. Trimming took 3 bases from V and 5 from J, leaving 22 bases between them. Germline assignment: CDR1 LGHDT and CDR2 YNNKEL (reference sequence). The CDR3 coding sequence is TGTGCCAGCAGCCAGGGCCGCTGGGGTTCCAACACTTATGGCTACACCTTC. Amino acids: CASSQGRWGSNTYGYTF.